This TCR beta chain was observed in a study of cytomegalovirus exposure and HLA in healthy donors. As to this clone: As yet, its antigen is unknown.

It was with 60 Vbeta and 13 Jbeta primers that the PCR ran. Method: immunoSEQ multiplex PCR; TCRdb's copy keeps in-frame clones and lacks some. The table lists about 150,000 clones, 60% to 80% of them singletons. Study-wide points: The study had only CMV serostatus as immune exposure information. Both high specificity and high sensitivity reportedly marked the classifier's diagnosis of cytomegalovirus status. Looking again later, the authors saw that most CMV-associated TCR beta chains seemed HLA-restricted.

Despite likely unrecorded immune exposures, the donors were nominally healthy at the time of sampling. The CDR3 is 14 amino acids. The trim removed 7 bases at V and 6 bases at J, leaving 6 bases unmatched. CDR1 and CDR2 (germline): MNHNS, SASEGT. Input material: PBMCs. The chain links TRBV6-1 to TRBJ1-5; 10 bases are shared with TRBD1. The clonotype originates from a man aged 30 to 45 in good health and CMV-seronegative. CDR3 nucleotide sequence: TGTGCCAGCAAGAGCGGACAGGGGGGTCAGCCCCAGCATTTT. Translated: CASKSGQGGQPQHF.